The next 14 T cell receptor beta chains were all read from a single sample in a study of cytomegalovirus exposure and HLA in healthy donors. The PCR had 60 Vbeta and 13 Jbeta primers. Libraries were prepared by immunoSEQ multiplex PCR; TCRdb keeps only in-frame clonotypes and omits some of them. The sample shows more than 85,000 clones, about four fifths of them seen only once. Sequencing was done on a sample of PBMCs. All receptors come from a man aged 35 to 55 in good health and CMV-seronegative.

The V and J genes are TRBV6-5 and TRBJ2-7, with D maybe TRBD1 (6 bases). The V gene lost 7 bases and the J gene lost 3 bases, with 16 bases spanning the gap. The CDR3 spans 14 residues. Per germline, CDR1 MNHEY and CDR2 SVGAGI. In nucleotides, the CDR3 is TGTGCCAGCACATCCAGGGGCCGGATCTACGAGCAGTACTTC. The encoded protein is CASTSRGRIYEQYF.

The chain links TRBV5-1 to TRBJ2-1; D might be TRBD2 (5 bases). V was pared by 2 bases and J by 5 bases, with 8 bases between. The CDR3 has 13 amino acids. Germline-derived CDR1 and CDR2 are SGHRS and YFSETQ. CDR3: CASSFAADNEQFF. CDR3 in DNA: TGCGCCAGCAGCTTTGCAGCGGACAATGAGCAGTTCTTC.

This clone occurred once. Written as DNA, the CDR3 is TGTGCCAGCAGCCAAGATGTTAGGGGGACAGGGATCCACGAGCAGTACTTC. Translated: CASSQDVRGTGIHEQYF. The rearrangement uses TRBV4-2 and TRBJ2-7, with 9 bases identical to TRBD1. V lost 0 bases and J lost 5; bases outside the gene matches: 11. Germline V gene data show CDR1 as LGHNA and CDR2 as YNFKEQ. This CDR3 region has 17 residues.

This chain joins TRBV30 and TRBJ2-2; 14 bases match TRBD2. The CDR3 is 15 amino acids. Looked up from germline, CDR1 is GTSNPN and CDR2 is SVGIG (reference sequence). J lost 8 bases, V lost 8 bases, and 10 bases had no gene match. The CDR3 reads CAGLRGLAGAGELFF. For the CDR3, the DNA is TGTGCCGGCTTACGGGGACTAGCGGGAGCAGGGGAGCTGTTTTTT.

CDR3: CASSLVAGTTNYGYTF. The DNA of the CDR3 is TGTGCCAGCAGCTTAGTAGCAGGGACTACTAACTATGGCTACACCTTC. The chain employs TRBV7-9 and TRBJ1-2; maybe TRBD1 (5 bases). Germline V gives CDR1 SEHNR, CDR2 FQNEAQ (reference sequence). V dropped 1 base and J dropped 0 bases, with 12 bases sitting between them. CDR3 length: 16 amino acids.

The J gene is TRBJ1-4, the V gene TRBV19, with TRBD1 matching 7 bases. The J segment lost 0 bases and the V segment lost 6 bases, leaving 4 bases of the junction unmatched. The germline V gene has CDR1 LNHDA and CDR2 SQIVND (reference sequence). The CDR3 extends over 15 amino acids. For the CDR3, the DNA is TGTGCCAGTAGGAGGGACAGTGCAACTAATGAAAAACTGTTTTTT. It is translated as CASRRDSATNEKLFF.

DNA of the CDR3: TGTGCCAGCGCAGACTTGCTTAATTCACCCCTCCACTTT. Encoded protein: CASADLLNSPLHF. The V call is TRBV19, the J call TRBJ1-6; D ambiguous. CDR3 length equals 13 residues. The V end was cut by 9 bases, the J end by 6 bases, with 12 bases between. CDR1 is LNHDA and CDR2 is SQIVND in the germline V gene (reference sequence). The full variable domain, in which reference TRBV19 and TRBJ1-6 provide the parts outside the CDR3, is DGGITQSPKYLFRKEGQNVTLSCEQNLNHDAMYWYRQDPGQGLRLIYYSQIVNDFQKGDIAEGYSVSREKKESFPLTVTSAQKNPTAFYLCASADLLNSPLHFGNGTRLTVT.

The V and J genes are TRBV4-3 and TRBJ1-1, with D maybe TRBD1 (5 bases). Germline lookup yields CDR1 LGHNA and CDR2 YSLEER. The CDR3 covers 17 residues. The V and J ends lost 0 bases and 1 base respectively, with 15 bases between them. CDR3 sequence reads: CASSQEDKRVGNTEAFF. CDR3 DNA: TGCGCCAGCAGCCAAGAGGACAAAAGAGTGGGGAACACTGAAGCTTTCTTT.

The V and J genes are TRBV30 and TRBJ1-5; possibly TRBD1 for D (5 bases). V dropped 0 bases and J dropped 0 bases, with 9 bases sitting between them. This CDR3 comprises 15 residues. The V gene's germline CDR1 is GTSNPN and CDR2 SVGIG (reference sequence). In nucleotides, the CDR3 is TGTGCCTGGAGTGTGGGCGGGGGTAGCAATCAGCCCCAGCATTTT. Encoded protein: CAWSVGGGSNQPQHF. The entire variable domain, with the rest obtained from reference TRBV30 and TRBJ1-5, is as follows: SQTIHQWPATLVQPVGSPLSLECTVEGTSNPNLYWYRQAAGRGLQLLFYSVGIGQISSEVPQNLSASRPQDRQFILSSKKLLLSDSGFYLCAWSVGGGSNQPQHFGDGTRLSIL.

The V gene is TRBV28, the J gene TRBJ1-4, with D uncertain. V lost 7 bases and J lost 8, with 11 bases in between. The CDR3 is 12 amino acids. Germline V gene data show CDR1 as MDHEN and CDR2 as SYDVKM. The CDR3 here is CASTNKREKLFF. The CDR3 DNA sequence: TGTGCCAGCACCAACAAGAGGGAAAAACTGTTTTTT. Full variable domain (remainder filled in from reference TRBV28 and TRBJ1-4): DVKVTQSSRYLVKRTGEKVFLECVQDMDHENMFWYRQDPGLGLRLIYFSYDVKMKEKGDIPEGYSVSREKKERFSLILESASTNQTSMYLCASTNKREKLFFGSGTQLSVL.

The chain links TRBV27 to TRBJ2-7; 7 nucleotides match TRBD1. V lost 2 bases to trimming and J lost 5 bases; unmatched junction nucleotides: 9. Germline V gene sequence: CDR1 MNHEY, CDR2 SMNVEV (reference sequence). CDR3 length: 15 residues. The CDR3 DNA sequence: TGTGCCAGCAGTTTAGGGGGAACAGGGGAGCACGAGCAGTACTTC. Residues: CASSLGGTGEHEQYF.

J is TRBJ2-3 and V is TRBV2; 8 bases match TRBD2. CDR3 size: 13 residues. J was trimmed by 2 bases and V by 8 bases; bases with no gene match: 3. The germline V gene encodes CDR1 SNHLY and CDR2 FYNNEI. DNA for the CDR3: TGTGCCAGCGTAGCGGGGAACACAGATACGCAGTATTTT. Protein product: CASVAGNTDTQYF. Combining the CDR3 with reference TRBV2 and TRBJ2-3 gives the whole variable domain EPEVTQTPSHQVTQMGQEVILRCVPISNHLYFYWYRQILGQKVEFLVSFYNNEISEKSEIFDDQFSVERPDGSNFTLKIRSTKLEDSAMYFCASVAGNTDTQYFGPGTRLTVL.

In DNA, the CDR3 is TGTGCCAGCAGTTTCACTAGCGGGGGTTTGGTCCAGTACTTC. It yields the protein CASSFTSGGLVQYF. The chain recombines TRBV28 with TRBJ2-5; TRBD2 agrees at 11 bases. There are 14 residues in the CDR3. Germline CDR1 is MDHEN and CDR2 is SYDVKM. The J segment lost 10 bases and the V segment lost 3 bases, leaving 7 bases of the junction unmatched.

The chain joins TRBV15 to TRBJ2-7; the match to TRBD2 covers 9 bases. CDR3 size: 15 residues. Germline V lookup: CDR1 LNHNV, CDR2 YYDKDF (reference sequence). The V segment lost 2 bases and the J segment 5 bases; nucleotides outside the gene matches: 7. In DNA form, the CDR3 reads TGTGCCACCAGCAGACCTCTAGCGGGATACCACGAGCAGTACTTC. Translating gives CATSRPLAGYHEQYF. The full variable domain, in which reference TRBV15 and TRBJ2-7 provide the parts outside the CDR3, is DAMVIQNPRYQVTQFGKPVTLSCSQTLNHNVMYWYQQKSSQAPKLLFHYYDKDFNNEADTPDNFQSRRPNTSFCFLDIRSPGLGDTAMYLCATSRPLAGYHEQYFGPGTRLTVT.